The entry below describes one T cell receptor beta chain. Its antigen is currently unknown. Assay: immunoSEQ multiplex PCR; the TCRdb copy retains only in-frame clones and omits some. Of tens of thousands of clones in the sample, approximately 79% are singletons; the top ten hold 20%. The data were obtained in a study of T cell responses to AZD1222 COVID-19 vaccine. General study findings and limits: Clonal diversity was possibly underestimated, and the donors were mostly white British, with more females. No day 14 peak samples; only post-peak repertoires were characterized.

V lost 0 bases and J 9 bases, leaving 15 bases between the germline ends. CDR3 length: 14 residues. CDR1 and CDR2 (germline): SGHDT, YYEEEE. The clonotype originates from an adult in good health. The sequenced sample was peripheral blood, obtained on day 0 of MenACWY control vaccination. V and J are TRBV5-6 and TRBJ1-2, with a possible D match to TRBD1 (6 bases). In DNA form, the CDR3 reads TGTGCCAGCAGCTTGGGACAGGTCCTTAATAGCTACACCTTC. It specifies CASSLGQVLNSYTF.